Below, one T cell receptor beta chain is given with its context. The antigen remains unidentified. Using its own MiXCR run on the 5' RACE reads, TCRdb lists one record per CDR3 protein. The sample lists about 140,000 distinct CDR3 sequences; 14% were seen once. These data come from a study of T-cell memory formation after mild COVID-19. Study outcomes and limitations: Clones that contracted from day 15 to 85 were balanced CD4/CD8, while later expanders leaned CD4+.

The germline gives CDR1 SGHNT, CDR2 YENEEA. Trimming pared 8 bases from V and 4 bases from J, leaving 10 bases between. The CDR3 consists of 12 residues. The TCR was taken from an adult woman who had mild COVID-19 (a few samples of this study predate the infection). Cell type and time point are not known. The sequenced sample was PBMCs or a T cell subset sorted from them (not recorded which). The rearrangement joins TRBV11-3 to TRBJ2-3, with a weak D call TRBD1 (5 bases). The CDR3, as DNA: TGTGCCAGCGCAGGGCGTCCAGATACGCAGTATTTT. This sequence encodes CASAGRPDTQYF.